This note documents a single T cell receptor beta chain sequence. Its cognate antigen is unknown. These data come from a study of shared clonotypes between healthy human individuals. Overall study results and limits: In contrast to clonotypes shared by all four donors, non-shared clonotypes had lower generation probabilities.

In the source study's methods: ImmunoSEQ junction-only sequences lacked quality scores, so their filtering differed. Sequenced by immunoSEQ multiplex PCR; TCRdb stores in-frame clones only, minus some. The V and J calls and the clone size are those of that table, but D and trimming were determined from the DNA. Among about 1.1 million clones listed, 77% were seen once. Sequencing was done on a sample of memory CD4+ T cells from PBMCs. Documented subset: CD45RA-negative fraction. The clonotype was recovered from a man between 18 and 35 years old in good health. Some clones in this sample may be carry-over from other donors' samples.

CDR3 protein: CASSQEWQANYGYTF. The CDR3 region has the DNA TGCGCCAGCAGCCAAGAGTGGCAAGCTAACTATGGCTACACCTTC. The V and J genes are TRBV4-1 and TRBJ1-2; D gene unclear. The CDR3 covers 15 residues. In germline, CDR1 is MGHRA, CDR2 YSYEKL. With 0 bases removed from V and 0 bases from J, the gap between germline ends came to 8 bases.